The TCR beta chain described here comes from a study of cytomegalovirus exposure and HLA in healthy donors. The wider study: The 100 to 150 validation repertoires and the approximately 700 first-cohort repertoires shared a platform, a later analysis reported.

CDR1 is MGHDK, CDR2 SYGVNS, per germline. The CDR3 loop spans 15 amino acids. The junction had 9 bases not matched to a gene; V was cut back by 6 bases and J by 5 bases. The data were produced by immunoSEQ multiplex PCR, yet TCRdb's version contains in-frame clones alone and is incomplete. Of 70,000 to 75,000 clones in the sample, around 93% were seen once. While the first cohort had fewer than 850 subjects, the donors belonged to the separate validation cohort of 100 to 150 subjects. This sequence joins TRBV25-1 and TRBJ2-7; 11 bases are shared with TRBD2. The receptor's source is a woman between 18 and 29 years old in good health and CMV-seronegative. Sequenced input: PBMCs. CDR3 bases: TGTGCCAGCAGCGATATAACTAGCGGGAGTAACGAGCAGTACTTC. It encodes CASSDITSGSNEQYF.